Shown below are 31 T cell receptor beta chains from a single sample sequenced in a study of OX40 agonist ivuxolimab in advanced cancers. Measured with immunoSEQ multiplex PCR; TCRdb has only the in-frame clones, and not every one. The sample consists of approximately 80,000 clones, roughly 85% of them appearing once. Sequenced material: CD4+ or CD8+ T cells sorted from blood, taken in a trial of the OX40 agonist ivuxolimab. Receptor source: an adult with an advanced solid tumor such as melanoma, head and neck, liver or kidney cancer.

The chain has TRBV4-3 and TRBJ1-6, with TRBD1 as a possible D gene (5 bases). CDR1 and CDR2 (germline): LGHNA, YSLEER. The V gene lost 1 base and the J gene lost 7 bases, with 17 bases spanning the gap. This CDR3 comprises 17 residues. CDR3: CASSQAGGSRGNSPLHF. In nucleotides, the CDR3 is TGCGCCAGCAGCCAAGCTGGGGGGTCCCGTGGGAATTCACCCCTCCACTTT.

This clone was seen once. The CDR3 sequence: CASSQLAGSGSDTQYF. The DNA of the CDR3 is TGTGCCAGCAGCCAACTAGCGGGTTCAGGGTCAGATACGCAGTATTTT. This chain connects TRBV7-3 to TRBJ2-3; TRBD2 matches at 9 bases. The germline V gene has CDR1 SGHTA and CDR2 FQGTGA. The V gene end was trimmed by 5 bases and the J gene end by 4 bases; junction bases not matched to a gene: 10. The CDR3 runs 16 residues.

The chain links TRBV18 to TRBJ2-3; D possibly uses TRBD1 or TRBD2 (5 bases each). V was pared by 0 bases and J by 6 bases, with 10 bases between. CDR1 is KGHSH and CDR2 is LQKENI in the germline V gene. This CDR3 spans 14 amino acids. The CDR3: CASSPPGAPDTQYF. CDR3 DNA sequence: TGTGCCAGCTCACCACCCGGGGCGCCGGATACGCAGTATTTT.

The chain links TRBV9 to TRBJ2-7; 10 bases are shared with TRBD1. Per the germline V gene, CDR1 is SGDLS and CDR2 is YYNGEE. With V trimmed by 0 bases and J by 6 bases, 6 bases remained unmatched. This CDR3 spans 15 amino acids. The CDR3 DNA reads as TGTGCCAGCAGCGTAGAGGGACAGGGGTCTACCGAGCAGTACTTC. This codes for CASSVEGQGSTEQYF.

This sequence joins TRBV9 and TRBJ2-2; D is perhaps TRBD2 (7 bases). Looked up from germline, CDR1 is SGDLS and CDR2 is YYNGEE. The CDR3 contains 16 residues. V lost 4 bases to trimming and J lost 6 bases, with 19 bases between them. The CDR3 bases are TGTGCCAGCAGCCCCCTTTTTGGGGGGGCGCCCGGGGAGCTGTTTTTT. It specifies CASSPLFGGAPGELFF.

The V gene is TRBV5-3, the J gene TRBJ1-6; D possibly corresponds to TRBD1 (5 bases). TRBV5-3 counts as an open reading frame of uncertain function. The CDR3 extends over 18 amino acids. Deletions cut 2 bases from V and 0 bases from J, with 15 bases between. The CDR3 region is CARSFGQGSFSYNSPLHF. The CDR3 DNA is TGTGCCAGAAGCTTTGGTCAGGGTTCATTCTCCTATAATTCACCCCTCCACTTT.

This sequence joins TRBV19 and TRBJ1-2; no clear D. CDR1 is LNHDA and CDR2 is SQIVND in the germline V gene (reference sequence). V shed 6 bases and J shed 4 bases, with 12 bases lying between them. The CDR3 extends over 13 amino acids. This CDR3 is CASSPRGVYGYTF. DNA for the CDR3: TGTGCCAGTAGCCCTCGGGGTGTCTATGGCTACACCTTC.

The genes are TRBV19 and TRBJ1-2; perhaps TRBD1 as D (5 bases). V was trimmed by 5 bases and J by 1 base, leaving 11 bases between them. The length of the CDR3 is 14 residues. Germline V gene lookup returns CDR1 LNHDA and CDR2 SQIVND (reference sequence). The CDR3 DNA sequence: TGTGCCAGTAGTCCCGAGGGGTTTAACTATGGCTACACCTTC. This sequence encodes CASSPEGFNYGYTF.

This clone was counted only a few times. The J gene is TRBJ1-4, the V gene TRBV7-8; tentative D call: TRBD1 (6 bases). V was cut by 5 bases and J by 3 bases, with 16 bases left in between. The CDR3 is made up of 16 amino acids. The germline CDR1 and CDR2 sequences are SGHVS and FQNEAQ. The CDR3 protein is CASSLVRTAANEKLFF. The CDR3, as DNA: TGTGCCAGCAGCCTAGTACGGACAGCTGCTAATGAAAAACTGTTTTTT.

The chain combines TRBV5-6 with TRBJ1-3, with D unclear. The CDR3 is 14 residues long. The germline V gene has CDR1 SGHDT and CDR2 YYEEEE. Trimming stripped 6 bases from V and 0 bases from J, with 10 bases between. CDR3 sequence: CASTMTDSGNTIYF. CDR3 sequence (DNA): TGTGCCAGCACCATGACTGACTCTGGAAACACCATATATTTT.

The chain employs TRBV2 and TRBJ2-1; TRBD1 is a possible D gene (6 bases). The length of the CDR3 is 13 residues. V lost 4 bases and J lost 8, with 12 bases in between. CDR1 and CDR2 (germline): SNHLY, FYNNEI. The CDR3: CASSAQGSDEQFF. Here the CDR3 DNA reads TGTGCCAGCAGTGCACAGGGTAGCGATGAGCAGTTCTTC.

The chain uses TRBV7-2 and TRBJ1-1; maybe TRBD1 (5 bases). From germline, CDR1 is SGHTA and CDR2 FQGNSA. This CDR3 is built from 13 residues. Trimming removed 5 bases at V and 1 base at J, with 8 bases between. The CDR3: CASSGHRNTEAFF. The CDR3, as DNA: TGTGCCAGCAGCGGACACCGGAACACTGAAGCTTTCTTT.

A few counts support this clone. The chain uses TRBV5-1 and TRBJ1-5; no clear D. This CDR3 is built from 16 residues. Germline V gene data show CDR1 as SGHRS and CDR2 as YFSETQ. V lost 1 base, J lost 0 bases, and 11 bases lay in between. This chain's CDR3 is CASSLSPGYSNQPQHF. Written as DNA, the CDR3 is TGCGCCAGCAGCTTGTCACCGGGTTATAGCAATCAGCCCCAGCATTTT.

This clone was seen a handful of times. The CDR3 DNA is TGTGCCAGCAGTTACGGAGGGAATGAGAACTATGGCTACACCTTC. Translated: CASSYGGNENYGYTF. This chain links TRBV6-6 with TRBJ1-2; no definite D call. The CDR3 loop spans 15 amino acids. V lost 2 bases, J lost 2 bases, and 12 bases lay in between. In germline, CDR1 is MNHNY, CDR2 SVGAGI (reference sequence).

The gene calls are TRBV7-2 and TRBJ1-2; possible D gene TRBD1, 5 bases. CDR1 is SGHTA and CDR2 is FQGNSA in the germline V gene. Trimming pared 3 bases from V and 4 bases from J, leaving 18 bases between. This CDR3 comprises 16 residues. This CDR3 is CASSFYGAPSAYGYTF. The CDR3 DNA is TGTGCCAGCAGCTTCTACGGGGCCCCAAGCGCCTATGGCTACACCTTC.

The chain employs TRBV4-1 and TRBJ1-5; D might be TRBD1 (5 bases). CDR1 is MGHRA, CDR2 YSYEKL, per germline. V was pared by 1 base and J by 3 bases, with 25 bases between. This CDR3 comprises 20 residues. CDR3 in amino acids: CASSQGSGTFTGGFNQPQHF. Written as DNA, the CDR3 is TGCGCCAGCAGCCAAGGTTCCGGGACCTTTACCGGGGGGTTCAATCAGCCCCAGCATTTT.

The rearrangement joins TRBV2 to TRBJ2-2; possibly TRBD2 for D (6 bases). The CDR3 has 15 amino acids. Looked up from germline, CDR1 is SNHLY and CDR2 is FYNNEI. The ends were cut back, 6 bases at V and 3 bases at J, with 14 bases in the middle. CDR3 residues: CASRAGSGHTGELFF. CDR3 nucleotide sequence: TGTGCCAGCAGGGCGGGGAGTGGGCACACCGGGGAGCTGTTTTTT. The full variable domain, its missing parts supplied by reference TRBV2 and TRBJ2-2, is EPEVTQTPSHQVTQMGQEVILRCVPISNHLYFYWYRQILGQKVEFLVSFYNNEISEKSEIFDDQFSVERPDGSNFTLKIRSTKLEDSAMYFCASRAGSGHTGELFFGEGSRLTVL.

V usage is TRBV18 and J usage is TRBJ2-1; D is undetermined. Germline-derived CDR1 and CDR2 are KGHSH and LQKENI. Trimming shortened V by 3 bases and J by 0 bases, and 9 bases separated the two germline ends. This CDR3 comprises 15 residues. In nucleotides, the CDR3 is TGTGCCAGCTCACCCCTACCGAGCTCCTACAATGAGCAGTTCTTC. Encoded protein: CASSPLPSSYNEQFF.

The genes are TRBV7-3 and TRBJ1-1; unclear D gene. The CDR3 is 13 amino acids. The germline V and J ends were trimmed by 3 bases and 0 bases, with 5 bases remaining between them. Germline assignment: CDR1 SGHTA and CDR2 FQGTGA. CDR3: CASSFQLNTEAFF. The CDR3, as DNA: TGTGCCAGCAGCTTCCAGCTGAACACTGAAGCTTTCTTT.

The rearrangement links TRBV6-6 to TRBJ1-5; no definite D call. Germline V gene sequence: CDR1 MNHNY, CDR2 SVGAGI (reference sequence). V shed 6 bases and J shed 8 bases, with 14 bases lying between them. The CDR3 extends over 13 amino acids. CDR3 sequence: CASSELLGKPQHF. The CDR3, as DNA: TGTGCCAGCAGCGAGCTCTTGGGTAAGCCCCAGCATTTT.

V usage is TRBV7-2 and J usage is TRBJ1-2; D uncertain. Germline-derived CDR1 and CDR2 are SGHTA and FQGNSA. With 5 bases removed from V and 7 bases from J, the gap between germline ends came to 11 bases. The CDR3 covers 12 residues. CDR3 sequence reads: CASSPADSGYTF. The CDR3 DNA is TGTGCCAGCAGCCCCGCGGACTCTGGCTACACCTTC.

The J gene is TRBJ2-2, the V gene TRBV15; 10 positions agree with TRBD1. V dropped 1 base and J dropped 5; count of bases not matched to a gene: 4. Germline CDR1 LNHNV, CDR2 YYDKDF (reference sequence). This CDR3 contains 16 residues. CDR3 amino acids: CATSRGGQGRTGELFF. The CDR3 DNA follows: TGTGCCACCAGCAGAGGGGGACAGGGGAGGACCGGGGAGCTGTTTTTT.

The V and J genes are TRBV7-2 and TRBJ2-2, with D unresolved. Trimming took off 4 bases at V and 7 bases at J, with 10 bases between the two ends. CDR3 size: 13 residues. The germline V gene has CDR1 SGHTA and CDR2 FQGNSA. Here the CDR3 reads CASSSQLDGELFF. The CDR3, as DNA: TGTGCCAGCAGCTCGCAGCTGGACGGGGAGCTGTTTTTT.

The chain recombines TRBV10-3 with TRBJ1-3; 7 nucleotides line up with TRBD1. Trimming took 8 bases from V and 0 from J; bases not matched to a gene: 10. CDR1 ENHRY and CDR2 SYGVKD come from the germline V gene. This CDR3 region has 16 residues. CDR3 loop: CAIGPGQQSSGNTIYF. For the CDR3, the DNA is TGTGCCATCGGGCCGGGACAGCAGAGCTCTGGAAACACCATATATTTT.

This chain links TRBV5-6 with TRBJ2-7, with D possibly being TRBD1 or TRBD2 (5 bases each). Deletions cut 1 base from V and 6 bases from J, with 14 bases between. Germline loops: CDR1 SGHDT, CDR2 YYEEEE. The CDR3 is made up of 14 amino acids. CDR3 DNA: TGTGCCAGCAGCTTGTGGGGGTGGGGTAGCGAGCAGTACTTC. It yields the protein CASSLWGWGSEQYF.

The chain carries TRBV30 and TRBJ1-5, with a weak D call TRBD1 (5 bases). Germline-derived CDR1 and CDR2 are GTSNPN and SVGIG (reference sequence). The CDR3 contains 13 residues. Trimming removed 4 bases at V and 3 bases at J, with 10 bases between. In nucleotides, the CDR3 is TGTGCCTGGACTGGGGCCAACAATCAGCCCCAGCATTTT. Protein: CAWTGANNQPQHF.

The V call is TRBV11-1, the J call TRBJ1-1, with D maybe TRBD1 (5 bases). The CDR3 has 13 amino acids. Germline CDR1 and CDR2: SGHAT and FQDESV (reference sequence). V dropped 5 bases and J dropped 2 bases, with 9 bases sitting between them. CDR3 DNA sequence: TGTGCCAGCAGCATCGGACAAAACACTGAAGCTTTCTTT. Translated, it gives CASSIGQNTEAFF.

The chain employs TRBV19 and TRBJ1-2; D uncertain. The CDR3 extends over 15 amino acids. The V end lost 5 bases, the J end lost 4 bases, and 17 bases lay between the germline ends. Germline CDR1 reads LNHDA; CDR2 reads SQIVND (reference sequence). For the CDR3, the DNA is TGTGCCAGTAGTGGTGCAAATCGAAAGACCTATGGCTACACCTTC. Translation: CASSGANRKTYGYTF.

The V and J genes are TRBV30 and TRBJ2-1; D unresolved. The CDR3 contains 12 residues. The ends were cut back, 6 bases at V and 0 bases at J, with 6 bases in the middle. Per the germline V gene, CDR1 is GTSNPN and CDR2 is SVGIG (reference sequence). The CDR3 nucleotides read TGTGCCTGCGGACCCTCCTACAATGAGCAGTTCTTC. This codes for CACGPSYNEQFF.

The CDR3 DNA is TGTGCCAGCAGCCCTTGGACAGGGCTGGACTATGGCTACACCTTC. This codes for CASSPWTGLDYGYTF. The rearrangement uses TRBV5-5 and TRBJ1-2; TRBD1 matches 8 bases. The V and J ends lost 4 bases and 3 bases, in that order; junction bases with no gene match: 8. This CDR3 comprises 15 residues. Germline V gene data show CDR1 as SGHKS and CDR2 as YYEKEE (reference sequence).

The rearrangement joins TRBV10-3 to TRBJ2-5; tentative D call: TRBD2 (6 bases). This CDR3 is 13 amino acids long. Trimming stripped 6 bases from V and 1 base from J, with 9 bases between. Germline V CDR1 and CDR2: ENHRY, SYGVKD. CDR3 coding DNA: TGTGCCATCAGCCCCGGGGGCCAAGAGACCCAGTACTTC. This sequence encodes CAISPGGQETQYF.